The present entry profiles one TCR beta chain with its context. Here immunoSEQ multiplex PCR was the method, and the copy in TCRdb shows in-frame clones only, minus some. There are about 53,000 clones in the sample; roughly 87% occur only once, and about an eighth lies in the top ten. This specimen comes from a study of control samples from healthy donors and cancer patients. This CDR3 has 13 amino acids. Germline V gene data show CDR1 as SEHNR and CDR2 as FQNEAQ (reference sequence). Trimming removed 6 bases at V and 8 bases at J, with 11 bases between. Sequences were obtained from PBMCs. This TCR was recovered from a man aged 55 to 70 with head and neck cancer. This chain joins TRBV7-9 and TRBJ2-6, with a possible D match to TRBD2 (6 bases). The CDR3 nucleotides are TGTGCCAGCAGTTGGGCGGGGACCAACGTCCTGACTTTC. This sequence encodes CASSWAGTNVLTF.